The 7 T cell receptor beta chains given below trace back to one sample, sequenced in a study of cytomegalovirus exposure and HLA in healthy donors. PCR employed 60 Vbeta and 13 Jbeta primers. Using immunoSEQ multiplex PCR, the repertoire was profiled, and TCRdb retains in-frame clones only, with some absent. The table includes approximately 160,000 clones, roughly 79% detected once. The specimen sequenced was PBMCs. The receptors come from a woman between 40 and 55 years old in good health and CMV-seronegative.

The V and J genes are TRBV7-9 and TRBJ1-5, with D tentatively TRBD1 (5 bases). V lost 4 bases and J lost 0, with 16 bases in between. This CDR3 spans 17 amino acids. Germline V gene sequence: CDR1 SEHNR, CDR2 FQNEAQ (reference sequence). The CDR3 DNA reads as TGTGCCAGCAGCTACGTGCGGGACCACTATAGCAATCAGCCCCAGCATTTT. Protein: CASSYVRDHYSNQPQHF.

V is TRBV11-3 and J is TRBJ2-5, with 9 bases that match TRBD2. In germline, CDR1 is SGHNT, CDR2 YENEEA. The ends lost 3 bases at V and 3 bases at J; junction bases unmatched: 8. The CDR3 length is 16 residues. CDR3 nucleotide sequence: TGTGCCAGCAGCTTGGGGCTAGCGGGGAACGAAGAGACCCAGTACTTC. This encodes CASSLGLAGNEETQYF.

This sequence joins TRBV11-3 and TRBJ2-1; TRBD2 is a possible D gene (5 bases). The CDR3 extends over 13 amino acids. Germline CDR1 reads SGHNT; CDR2 reads YENEEA. V lost 5 bases and J 5 bases, leaving 10 bases between the germline ends. CDR3 protein: CASSIGLNNEQFF. CDR3 nucleotides: TGTGCCAGCAGCATAGGACTGAACAATGAGCAGTTCTTC.

This rearrangement joins TRBV7-9 to TRBJ1-1; maybe TRBD1 (6 bases). Germline V lookup: CDR1 SEHNR, CDR2 FQNEAQ (reference sequence). This CDR3 contains 17 residues. V was shortened by 4 bases and J by 1 base, with 19 bases between the two germline ends. The CDR3 coding sequence is TGTGCCAGCAGCTCCGCTTTTGATGACAGGCCGAACACTGAAGCTTTCTTT. This translates into CASSSAFDDRPNTEAFF.

This clone was seen a few times. The chain combines TRBV19 with TRBJ2-1; 9 bases align to TRBD2. The CDR3 length is 15 residues. The V gene's germline CDR1 is LNHDA and CDR2 SQIVND (reference sequence). J gave up 8 bases and V 5 bases, and 10 bases lay outside the gene matches. CDR3 protein: CASSRVAGVRDEQFF. For the CDR3, the DNA is TGTGCCAGTAGTCGTGTAGCGGGAGTGAGGGATGAGCAGTTCTTC.

The CDR3 reads CASSSGQGITDTQYF. As DNA, the CDR3 is TGCGCCAGCAGCTCGGGACAGGGTATAACAGATACGCAGTATTTT. This chain joins TRBV5-1 and TRBJ2-3, with TRBD1 matching 9 bases. The CDR3 spans 15 residues. In germline, CDR1 is SGHRS, CDR2 YFSETQ. With 3 bases clipped from V and 3 bases from J, the junction kept 5 bases outside the gene matches.

The gene calls are TRBV6-1 and TRBJ1-5; TRBD1 might be the D (6 bases). There are 14 residues in the CDR3. CDR1 and CDR2 from the germline V gene are MNHNS and SASEGT. Trimming left V 7 bases short and J 7 bases short, with 17 bases between. The CDR3 is CASKDTGTPQPQHF. As DNA, the CDR3 is TGTGCCAGCAAGGACACCGGGACACCCCAGCCCCAGCATTTT.